The 24 T cell receptor beta chains below all came from one sample that was sequenced in a study of cytotoxic CD8 clonotypes in ibrutinib-treated CLL. The protocol was immunoSEQ multiplex PCR, while the TCRdb copy is restricted to in-frame clones and leaves out a portion. The sample lists over 140,000 clones, 70% to 90% occurring once. The source material was PBMCs, sampled after 36 months of ibrutinib treatment. The source is a human donor with chronic lymphocytic leukemia.

This chain uses TRBV7-2 with TRBJ2-1; the D gene is possibly TRBD1 (6 bases). This CDR3 comprises 18 residues. Germline loops: CDR1 SGHTA, CDR2 FQGNSA. Trimming took off 8 bases at V and 1 base at J, with 24 bases between the two ends. This CDR3 reads CASALRGTTAGSYNEQFF. In DNA, the CDR3 is TGTGCCAGCGCCCTTAGGGGGACCACCGCAGGTTCCTACAATGAGCAGTTCTTC.

This clone was detected only a few times. The chain links TRBV28 to TRBJ1-2, with TRBD1 identical over 10 bases. Germline V gene sequence: CDR1 MDHEN, CDR2 SYDVKM. CDR3 length equals 16 residues. V gave up 7 bases and J gave up 4 bases; unmatched junction bases: 12. The CDR3 DNA follows: TGTGCCAGCACCCTTGACCCCCGACAGGGGGCCTATGGCTACACCTTC. Translating it yields CASTLDPRQGAYGYTF.

The rearrangement joins TRBV19 to TRBJ2-7; D unresolved. The CDR3 length is 14 residues. V shed 9 bases and J shed 2 bases, with 17 bases lying between them. Germline-derived CDR1 and CDR2 are LNHDA and SQIVND (reference sequence). CDR3 coding DNA: TGTGCCAGCATCCAACCCAACTTCCCCTACGAGCAGTACTTC. This translates into CASIQPNFPYEQYF.

The CDR3 nucleotides are TGTGCCAGCAGCCAAGTAGAGGGATATCAGCCCCAGCATTTT. Its translation: CASSQVEGYQPQHF. The chain has TRBV4-2 and TRBJ1-5, with unresolved D. The V gene lost 1 base and the J gene lost 5 bases, with 9 bases spanning the gap. Germline V gene data show CDR1 as LGHNA and CDR2 as YNFKEQ. The CDR3 consists of 14 residues.

This rearrangement joins TRBV6-8 to TRBJ2-7; 10 positions match TRBD2. Germline CDR1 MNHGY, CDR2 SAAAGT. After removal of 5 bases from V and 7 bases from J, the junction contained 11 bases not matched to a gene. This CDR3 contains 15 residues. The CDR3 DNA is TGTGCCAGCAGTGAAGTAGCGGGGGGACCTGGTGAGCAGTACTTC. Residues: CASSEVAGGPGEQYF.

The chain couples TRBV30 to TRBJ2-2; no firm D call. The germline gives CDR1 GTSNPN, CDR2 SVGIG (reference sequence). The CDR3 sequence is 13 residues long. Deletions cut 0 bases from V and 3 bases from J, with 5 bases between. CDR3 sequence reads: CAWSVWYTGELFF. The CDR3 DNA sequence: TGTGCCTGGAGTGTGTGGTACACCGGGGAGCTGTTTTTT. Combining the CDR3 with reference TRBV30 and TRBJ2-2 gives the whole variable domain SQTIHQWPATLVQPVGSPLSLECTVEGTSNPNLYWYRQAAGRGLQLLFYSVGIGQISSEVPQNLSASRPQDRQFILSSKKLLLSDSGFYLCAWSVWYTGELFFGEGSRLTVL.

The chain links TRBV4-2 to TRBJ1-2, with 7 bases matching TRBD1. Germline CDR1 reads LGHNA; CDR2 reads YNFKEQ. V was pared by 1 base and J by 3 bases, with 5 bases of the junction left unmatched. The CDR3 extends over 15 amino acids. Here the CDR3 reads CASSQGRDRYYGYTF. CDR3 nucleotide sequence: TGTGCCAGCAGCCAAGGCCGGGACAGATACTATGGCTACACCTTC.

This clone was recorded once. The gene calls are TRBV27 and TRBJ2-5, with no clear D. The CDR3 runs to 15 residues. V lost 5 bases and J 2 bases, leaving 15 bases between the germline ends. Germline V gene lookup returns CDR1 MNHEY and CDR2 SMNVEV (reference sequence). The CDR3 region has the DNA TGTGCCAGCAGTCCGCGCCAAATTATTCAAGAGACCCAGTACTTC. Residues: CASSPRQIIQETQYF.

Only a few counts were recorded for this clone. This chain connects TRBV5-1 to TRBJ2-7; 9 bases match TRBD2. The CDR3 spans 16 residues. The J segment lost 5 bases and the V segment lost 0 bases, leaving 9 bases of the junction unmatched. Germline CDR1 SGHRS, CDR2 YFSETQ. Here the CDR3 reads CASSLAGNSGRDEQYF. DNA for the CDR3: TGCGCCAGCAGCTTGGCCGGGAATAGCGGGAGAGACGAGCAGTACTTC.

This clone was detected only a few times. This chain uses TRBV6-5 with TRBJ2-7, with TRBD1 matching over 7 bases. The junction had 6 bases not matched to a gene; V was cut back by 0 bases and J by 4 bases. This CDR3 is 15 amino acids long. Germline V CDR1 and CDR2: MNHEY, SVGAGI. The CDR3, as DNA: TGTGCCAGCAGTTACTCGATAGGGGGCCTGTACGAGCAGTACTTC. Translating gives CASSYSIGGLYEQYF.

The gene calls are TRBV10-1 and TRBJ1-1; 9 nucleotides agree with TRBD1. In germline, CDR1 is WNHNN, CDR2 SYGVQD (reference sequence). The CDR3 has 13 residues. For the CDR3, the DNA is TGCGCTAGCGGGACGGACAGGGGCACTGAAGCTTTCTTT. It yields the protein CASGTDRGTEAFF.

V usage is TRBV9 and J usage is TRBJ2-3; D unresolved. Trimming took off 0 bases at V and 0 bases at J, with 5 bases between the two ends. The germline V gene encodes CDR1 SGDLS and CDR2 YYNGEE. This CDR3 contains 14 residues. The CDR3 region has the DNA TGTGCCAGCAGCGTAGTTAGCAGCACAGATACGCAGTATTTT. Encoded protein: CASSVVSSTDTQYF.

The chain couples TRBV9 to TRBJ2-5, with 7 bases identical to TRBD2. With V trimmed by 1 base and J by 3 bases, 6 bases remained unmatched. This CDR3 is 15 amino acids long. Germline assignment: CDR1 SGDLS and CDR2 YYNGEE. The CDR3 here is CASSVRGGVKETQYF. DNA of the CDR3: TGTGCCAGCAGCGTACGCGGGGGAGTAAAAGAGACCCAGTACTTC.

The V and J genes are TRBV18 and TRBJ2-5, with 8 positions matching TRBD1. The germline V gene encodes CDR1 KGHSH and CDR2 LQKENI. The V segment lost 4 bases and the J segment 2 bases; nucleotides outside the gene matches: 12. This CDR3 spans 17 amino acids. CDR3 residues: CASSRLFGTGLQETQYF. The DNA for the CDR3 is TGTGCCAGCTCACGATTGTTTGGGACAGGCCTACAAGAGACCCAGTACTTC.

This sequence joins TRBV11-3 and TRBJ2-3; D might be TRBD1 or TRBD2, each matching 5 bases. Germline CDR1 SGHNT, CDR2 YENEEA. This CDR3 spans 16 amino acids. V was trimmed by 0 bases and J by 3 bases, leaving 13 bases between them. CDR3 in DNA: TGTGCCAGCAGCTTAGATCCCGGGGCGTTTACAGATACGCAGTATTTT. It specifies CASSLDPGAFTDTQYF.

The chain recombines TRBV29-1 with TRBJ2-1; 9 bases are a match to TRBD2. The CDR3 extends over 17 amino acids. V lost 2 bases, J lost 0 bases, and 8 bases stayed unmatched. Looked up from germline, CDR1 is SQVTM and CDR2 is ANQGSEA. CDR3 sequence reads: CSVERWGSGSSYNEQFF. The CDR3 DNA reads TGCAGCGTTGAACGTTGGGGTAGCGGGAGCTCCTACAATGAGCAGTTCTTC.

The chain uses TRBV10-3 and TRBJ2-7; 7 bases map to TRBD2. In germline, CDR1 is ENHRY, CDR2 SYGVKD. CDR3 length: 15 residues. Germline trimming cut 3 bases from V and 0 bases from J; bases unmatched to any gene: 5. CDR3 DNA sequence: TGTGCCATCAGTGAATCAAGCGGGAACTCCTACGAGCAGTACTTC. This encodes CAISESSGNSYEQYF.

The chain recombines TRBV10-3 with TRBJ2-7; 8 bases are a match to TRBD1. V trimming: 8 bases; J trimming: 2 bases; junction bases outside the gene matches: 5. This CDR3 region has 13 residues. The germline CDR1 and CDR2 sequences are ENHRY and SYGVKD. This chain's CDR3 is CAIGQGGTYEQYF. The CDR3, as DNA: TGTGCCATCGGACAGGGAGGAACCTACGAGCAGTACTTC.

The genes are TRBV6-4 and TRBJ1-2; D is uncertain. Trimming took 5 bases from V and 2 from J, leaving 9 bases between them. This CDR3 spans 13 amino acids. Germline-derived CDR1 and CDR2 are MRHNA and SNTAGT. DNA of the CDR3: TGTGCCAGCAGTAGGACTCCCAACTATGGCTACACCTTC. This codes for CASSRTPNYGYTF.

The table lists this clone with a few counts. The rearrangement links TRBV10-3 to TRBJ1-2, with a tentative D call TRBD1 (6 bases). CDR3 length: 16 amino acids. CDR1 ENHRY and CDR2 SYGVKD come from the germline V gene. V was cut by 0 bases and J by 6 bases, with 17 bases left in between. CDR3 nucleotide sequence: TGTGCCATCAGTGAGTCCCTATTTGACAGGCTCCATGGCTACACCTTC. Protein sequence: CAISESLFDRLHGYTF.

This clone came up a few times. At the DNA level, this CDR3 is encoded by other sequences in the same sample as well. The chain has TRBV30 and TRBJ1-6; no definite D call. The CDR3 runs to 13 residues. Trimming took 0 bases from V and 7 from J, leaving 7 bases between them. In germline, CDR1 is GTSNPN, CDR2 SVGIG (reference sequence). CDR3 DNA: TGTGCCTGGAGTGTACAGTCAAATTCACCCCTCCACTTT. The encoded protein is CAWSVQSNSPLHF. Looking up the rest from reference TRBV30 and TRBJ1-6 gives the full variable domain: SQTIHQWPATLVQPVGSPLSLECTVEGTSNPNLYWYRQAAGRGLQLLFYSVGIGQISSEVPQNLSASRPQDRQFILSSKKLLLSDSGFYLCAWSVQSNSPLHFGNGTRLTVT.

The V call is TRBV28, the J call TRBJ2-1; the D is unclear. This CDR3 has 15 amino acids. CDR1 is MDHEN, CDR2 SYDVKM, per germline. The V and J ends lost 6 bases and 4 bases respectively, with 16 bases between them. This CDR3 is CASSPNDRPYNEQFF. CDR3 sequence (DNA): TGTGCCAGCAGCCCCAATGATCGCCCTTACAATGAGCAGTTCTTC.

The rearrangement uses TRBV21-1 and TRBJ1-5. TRBV21-1 is an annotated pseudogene. The CDR3 is 14 residues long. As DNA, the CDR3 is TGTGCCAGCAGCAGAAAAGGTCCTTTTCAGCCCCAGCATTTT. As protein: CASSRKGPFQPQHF.

The chain carries TRBV4-2 and TRBJ1-2; 11 bases are a match to TRBD1. Germline CDR1 and CDR2: LGHNA and YNFKEQ. This CDR3 contains 17 residues. V lost 1 base, J lost 2 bases, and 6 bases stayed unmatched. Here the CDR3 reads CASSQASGTGGNYGYTF. Here the CDR3 DNA reads TGTGCCAGCAGCCAAGCGAGCGGGACAGGGGGAAACTATGGCTACACCTTC.